Each of the 32 T cell receptor beta chains below was sequenced from the same sample in a study of blood T cell repertoires in COVID-19. Produced via immunoSEQ multiplex PCR; TCRdb's table is partial and in-frame only. The table lists 190,000 or so clones, roughly nine tenths of them singletons. The sequencing input was peripheral blood. These receptors were taken from a man in his forties or fifties with acute or convalescent COVID-19.

The V and J genes are TRBV19 and TRBJ2-3, with 11 bases fitting TRBD2. There are 19 residues in the CDR3. The germline V gene encodes CDR1 LNHDA and CDR2 SQIVND (reference sequence). Trimming took 8 bases from V and 1 from J; bases not matched to a gene: 17. The CDR3 nucleotides read TGTGCCAGTCGACCTGGAGCAGGGCTAGCGGGGGGTCGCACAGATACGCAGTATTTT. Protein sequence: CASRPGAGLAGGRTDTQYF.

The rearrangement joins TRBV9 to TRBJ2-3, with a weak D call TRBD2 (5 bases). The V end lost 4 bases, the J end lost 6 bases, and 21 bases lay between the germline ends. CDR1 and CDR2 (germline): SGDLS, YYNGEE. CDR3 length: 16 amino acids. The CDR3 coding sequence is TGTGCCAGCAGCCTTTCTGAGTCGGTGAGGGCGGATACGCAGTATTTT. The encoded protein is CASSLSESVRADTQYF.

The CDR3 sequence: CAIWTGGGRSEAFF. CDR3 DNA: TGTGCCATTTGGACAGGAGGGGGAAGATCTGAAGCTTTCTTT. V gene TRBV10-3 combines with J gene TRBJ1-1, with 7 bases lining up with TRBD1. The CDR3 runs 14 residues. After removal of 9 bases from V and 6 bases from J, the junction contained 13 bases not matched to a gene. Germline V gene lookup returns CDR1 ENHRY and CDR2 SYGVKD.

In DNA, the CDR3 is TGCGCCAGCAGCTTGGCAGGGGGTTCCAGGAACACCATATATTTT. Its protein product is CASSLAGGSRNTIYF. The rearrangement joins TRBV5-1 to TRBJ1-3; 7 bases align to TRBD1. Germline V gives CDR1 SGHRS, CDR2 YFSETQ. This CDR3 has 15 residues. Germline trimming cut 0 bases from V and 7 bases from J; bases unmatched to any gene: 7.

This clone has a handful of counts. Other DNA sequences of this sample code for an identical CDR3. Written as DNA, the CDR3 is TGTGCCAGCAGCGGCTACGAGCAGTACTTC. This encodes CASSGYEQYF. The genes are TRBV2 and TRBJ2-7; the D is unclear. CDR3 length: 10 residues. Per the germline V gene, CDR1 is SNHLY and CDR2 is FYNNEI. Trimming left V 6 bases short and J 3 bases short, with 3 bases between.

The gene calls are TRBV7-9 and TRBJ2-2, with TRBD1 matching over 7 bases. V was clipped by 4 bases and J by 6 bases; unmatched bases: 5. The CDR3 covers 14 residues. Germline lookup yields CDR1 SEHNR and CDR2 FQNEAQ (reference sequence). The CDR3 nucleotides are TGTGCCAGCAGCTCAGACAGGGCGGCCGGGGAGCTGTTTTTT. It encodes CASSSDRAAGELFF.

This chain links TRBV5-6 with TRBJ2-3; 10 bases match TRBD1. CDR1 is SGHDT and CDR2 is YYEEEE in the germline V gene. V lost 4 bases and J lost 3; bases outside the gene matches: 5. The CDR3 consists of 15 residues. This CDR3 is CASSSDRGLTDTQYF. In DNA form, the CDR3 reads TGTGCCAGCAGCAGCGACAGGGGGCTGACAGATACGCAGTATTTT.

The CDR3 loop reads CASSYGTVYEQYF. For the CDR3, the DNA is TGTGCCAGCAGTTACGGGACAGTCTACGAGCAGTACTTC. V gene TRBV6-5 combines with J gene TRBJ2-7; 7 bases are a match to TRBD1. Germline V gene data show CDR1 as MNHEY and CDR2 as SVGAGI. This CDR3 contains 13 residues. The trim removed 2 bases at V and 3 bases at J, leaving 1 base unmatched.

The J gene is TRBJ1-1, the V gene TRBV6-5; 9 nucleotides match TRBD1. This CDR3 spans 16 amino acids. The J segment lost 1 base and the V segment lost 4 bases, leaving 7 bases of the junction unmatched. Germline CDR1 and CDR2: MNHEY and SVGAGI. CDR3 DNA: TGTGCCAGCAGTTCACAGGGGGCGGTGAGGAACACTGAAGCTTTCTTT. The encoded protein is CASSSQGAVRNTEAFF.

The rearrangement joins TRBV6-5 to TRBJ1-5; 7 nucleotides align to TRBD1. V gave up 8 bases and J gave up 2 bases; unmatched junction bases: 9. The germline gives CDR1 MNHEY, CDR2 SVGAGI. The CDR3 has 15 amino acids. The CDR3 DNA reads TGTGCCAGCGGCCAGGAACAGGGGCGCAATCAGCCCCAGCATTTT. It specifies CASGQEQGRNQPQHF.

V and J are TRBV3-1 (or the pseudogene TRBV3-2) and TRBJ2-5; 9 bases match TRBD2. This CDR3 comprises 14 residues. Losses at the gene ends were 3 bases for V and 2 bases for J; bases not matched to a gene: 1. Germline CDR1 and CDR2: LGHDT and YNNKEL (reference sequence). The CDR3 nucleotides are TGTGCCAGCAGCCATCTAGCGGGACAAGAGACCCAGTACTTC. This translates into CASSHLAGQETQYF.

V gene TRBV6-2 or TRBV6-3 combines with J gene TRBJ1-6; 10 bases fit TRBD1. Trimming at V came to 2 bases and at J to 10 bases, leaving 8 bases not matched to a gene. The germline gives CDR1 MNHEY, CDR2 SVGEGT. There are 16 residues in the CDR3. The CDR3 coding sequence is TGTGCCAGCAGTTACGCCCCCGGGACAGGGGACTCACCCCTCCACTTT. It translates to CASSYAPGTGDSPLHF.

The rearrangement links TRBV5-6 to TRBJ2-1, with a weak D call TRBD2 (5 bases). CDR1 and CDR2 (germline): SGHDT, YYEEEE. Trimming took 0 bases from V and 10 from J, leaving 8 bases between them. The CDR3 loop spans 12 amino acids. Here the CDR3 reads CASSLDKREQFF. The CDR3 DNA follows: TGTGCCAGCAGCTTGGACAAGCGGGAGCAGTTCTTC.

In this sample, this clone turned up once. This chain links TRBV6-2 or TRBV6-3 with TRBJ1-1; D is undetermined. Trimming pared 5 bases from V and 1 base from J, leaving 17 bases between. The CDR3 is made up of 16 amino acids. Germline assignment: CDR1 MNHEY and CDR2 SVGEGT. The CDR3 DNA reads as TGTGCCAGCAGTAGACCGAAGAGGTCCCCGAACACTGAAGCTTTCTTT. The encoded protein is CASSRPKRSPNTEAFF.

The chain combines TRBV28 with TRBJ2-1; 9 nucleotides line up with TRBD2. The CDR3 is 15 residues long. Germline CDR1 reads MDHEN; CDR2 reads SYDVKM. V gave up 5 bases and J gave up 0 bases; unmatched junction bases: 2. For the CDR3, the DNA is TGTGCCAGCAGTCTTAGCGGGGGCTCCTACAATGAGCAGTTCTTC. Its protein is CASSLSGGSYNEQFF.

The rearrangement joins TRBV25-1 to TRBJ2-5; TRBD1 matches at 9 bases. CDR1 MGHDK and CDR2 SYGVNS come from the germline V gene. The CDR3 length is 14 residues. V lost 6 bases to trimming and J lost 4 bases; unmatched junction nucleotides: 6. The chain's CDR3 is CASRGQGSRETQYF. The CDR3 nucleotides are TGTGCCAGCAGAGGACAGGGGTCACGAGAGACCCAGTACTTC.

This clone was observed a handful of times. V is TRBV7-6 and J is TRBJ1-2; 7 bases are a match to TRBD1. CDR3 length equals 13 residues. Germline V gives CDR1 SGHVS, CDR2 FNYEAQ. With V trimmed by 5 bases and J by 2 bases, 2 bases remained unmatched. DNA for the CDR3: TGTGCCAGCAGCCCGACAGGGAACTATGGCTACACCTTC. Its translation: CASSPTGNYGYTF.

The V call is TRBV11-2, the J call TRBJ2-7; 9 bases agree with TRBD1. The CDR3 sequence is 15 residues long. The V and J ends lost 5 bases and 5 bases, in that order; junction bases with no gene match: 10. Looked up from germline, CDR1 is SGHAT and CDR2 is FQNNGV. The CDR3 sequence: CASSAAGQGADEQYF. DNA for the CDR3: TGTGCCAGCAGCGCCGCGGGACAGGGAGCGGACGAGCAGTACTTC.

There are a few counts of this clone. The chain has TRBV2 and TRBJ2-7; 11 nucleotides match TRBD2. CDR3 length: 16 amino acids. Germline CDR1 and CDR2: SNHLY and FYNNEI. Trimming at V came to 4 bases and at J to 6 bases, leaving 11 bases not matched to a gene. This CDR3 reads CASSATTSGGRSEQYF. CDR3 DNA: TGTGCCAGCAGTGCTACAACTAGCGGGGGCCGGTCCGAGCAGTACTTC.

V is TRBV4-1 and J is TRBJ1-1; possible D gene TRBD1, 5 bases. V shed 1 base and J shed 3 bases, with 9 bases lying between them. The CDR3 contains 14 residues. Germline loops: CDR1 MGHRA, CDR2 YSYEKL. The CDR3 DNA follows: TGCGCCAGCAGCCAAGCGGGGGGGGACACTGAAGCTTTCTTT. The encoded protein is CASSQAGGDTEAFF.

V and J are TRBV5-1 and TRBJ1-2; the match to TRBD1 covers 9 bases. The CDR3 spans 15 residues. Germline V lookup: CDR1 SGHRS, CDR2 YFSETQ. V gave up 5 bases and J gave up 2 bases; unmatched junction bases: 7. As DNA, the CDR3 is TGCGCCAGCAGTGAAAGAGGACAGGGGAACTATGGCTACACCTTC. This encodes CASSERGQGNYGYTF. The entire variable domain, with the rest obtained from reference TRBV5-1 and TRBJ1-2, is as follows: KAGVTQTPRYLIKTRGQQVTLSCSPISGHRSVSWYQQTPGQGLQFLFEYFSETQRNKGNFPGRFSGRQFSNSRSEMNVSTLELGDSALYLCASSERGQGNYGYTFGSGTRLTVV.

This chain's CDR3 is CASSLAGGTGELFF. DNA for the CDR3: TGTGCCAGCAGCTTAGCGGGGGGCACCGGGGAGCTGTTTTTT. The gene calls are TRBV7-9 and TRBJ2-2, with a tentative D call TRBD2 (6 bases). This CDR3 is 14 amino acids long. The germline V gene encodes CDR1 SEHNR and CDR2 FQNEAQ (reference sequence). Between the trimmed V and J ends, which lost 0 bases and 4 bases, there was a span of 6 bases.

The rearrangement joins TRBV5-4 to TRBJ1-3; 8 nucleotides match TRBD1. Losses at the gene ends were 0 bases for V and 3 bases for J; bases not matched to a gene: 5. Germline lookup yields CDR1 SGHNT and CDR2 YYREEE (reference sequence). This CDR3 is 16 amino acids long. The CDR3 is CASSLGSGGFGNTIYF. In nucleotides, the CDR3 is TGTGCCAGCAGCTTGGGATCAGGGGGCTTTGGAAACACCATATATTTT.

The chain recombines TRBV21-1 with TRBJ1-2; TRBD1 is taken as the D call from the table, unchecked against the DNA. TRBV21-1 is flagged as a pseudogene. This CDR3 has 15 residues. The CDR3: CASSKPGQGANGYTF. In DNA form, the CDR3 reads TGTGCCAGCAGCAAACCGGGACAGGGGGCTAATGGCTACACCTTC.

The DNA of the CDR3 is TGTGCCAGCAGCCAAACCGGGAGCGGGGGGGGGTCAGATACGCAGTATTTT. Encoded protein: CASSQTGSGGGSDTQYF. The chain uses TRBV3-1 (or the pseudogene TRBV3-2) and TRBJ2-3, with 10 bases aligning to TRBD2. Trimming removed 2 bases from V and 4 bases from J; junction bases left unmatched: 9. This CDR3 comprises 17 residues. CDR1 LGHDT and CDR2 YNNKEL come from the germline V gene (reference sequence).

The genes are TRBV6-5 and TRBJ2-2; the D gene is possibly TRBD1 (6 bases). The CDR3 runs to 14 residues. V was shortened by 5 bases and J by 1 base, with 8 bases between the two germline ends. Germline CDR1 and CDR2: MNHEY and SVGAGI. CDR3: CASSPGQNTGELFF. In DNA, the CDR3 is TGTGCCAGCAGTCCGGGACAGAACACCGGGGAGCTGTTTTTT.

This chain connects TRBV5-8 to TRBJ2-1; D perhaps matches TRBD2 (6 bases). Germline CDR1 and CDR2: SGHTS and YDEGEE. Deletions cut 4 bases from V and 0 bases from J, with 20 bases between. CDR3 length: 18 amino acids. The DNA of the CDR3 is TGTGCCAGCAGCCGAGAGCTGCGGGGCGCGGGCTCCTACAATGAGCAGTTCTTC. This codes for CASSRELRGAGSYNEQFF. The full variable domain, its missing parts supplied by reference TRBV5-8 and TRBJ2-1, is EAGVTQSPTHLIKTRGQQATLRCSPISGHTSVYWYQQALGLGLQFLLWYDEGEERNRGNFPPRFSGRQFPNYSSELNVNALELEDSALYLCASSRELRGAGSYNEQFFGPGTRLTVL.

CDR3 DNA: TGTGCCAGCAGTCCTCCGGCGGCAACTAATGAAAAACTGTTTTTT. Its translation is CASSPPAATNEKLFF. The V and J genes are TRBV27 and TRBJ1-4; no clear D gene. This CDR3 spans 15 amino acids. The V gene's germline CDR1 is MNHEY and CDR2 SMNVEV (reference sequence). V lost 5 bases to trimming and J lost 0 bases, with 10 bases between them.

The DNA for the CDR3 is TGTGCCTGGAGTACTAGCGGGGGTTACGAGCAGTACTTC. Translating it yields CAWSTSGGYEQYF. The chain is built from TRBV30 and TRBJ2-7; 11 bases are a match to TRBD2. The CDR3 spans 13 residues. CDR1 and CDR2 from the germline V gene are GTSNPN and SVGIG (reference sequence). The V segment lost 2 bases and the J segment 4 bases; nucleotides outside the gene matches: 1.

J is TRBJ1-1 and V is TRBV5-1; TRBD1 matches at 7 bases. The CDR3 has 16 residues. Trimming at V came to 0 bases and at J to 1 base, leaving 6 bases not matched to a gene. Germline V gene sequence: CDR1 SGHRS, CDR2 YFSETQ. CDR3 sequence reads: CASSLVQGRGNTEAFF. CDR3 in DNA: TGCGCCAGCAGCTTGGTACAGGGGCGAGGGAACACTGAAGCTTTCTTT.

This sequence joins TRBV5-4 and TRBJ2-5; 9 bases are a match to TRBD1. The trim removed 0 bases at V and 3 bases at J, leaving 0 bases unmatched. The CDR3 length is 14 residues. Per germline, CDR1 SGHNT and CDR2 YYREEE (reference sequence). The CDR3 loop reads CASSLGDREETQYF. CDR3 DNA: TGTGCCAGCAGCTTGGGGGACAGGGAAGAGACCCAGTACTTC. Looking up the rest from reference TRBV5-4 and TRBJ2-5 gives the full variable domain: ETGVTQSPTHLIKTRGQQVTLRCSSQSGHNTVSWYQQALGQGPQFIFQYYREEENGRGNFPPRFSGLQFPNYSSELNVNALELDDSALYLCASSLGDREETQYFGPGTRLLVL.

The V and J genes are TRBV18 and TRBJ1-1; D is ambiguous. Trimming pared 5 bases from V and 4 bases from J, leaving 20 bases between. This CDR3 is built from 16 residues. The germline gives CDR1 KGHSH, CDR2 LQKENI. The CDR3 bases are TGTGCCAGCTCAGAACGACCGTCGGGGATGATCACTGAAGCTTTCTTT. Its translation is CASSERPSGMITEAFF.